Following are 9 T cell receptor beta chains from one sample sequenced in a study of T-cell reconstitution after alpha-beta-depleted transplantation in children. Unique molecular identifiers tagged the TCRbeta library. TCRdb re-analysed the PCR reads in MiXCR, keeping a single row per CDR3 protein. The repertoire holds approximately 1,000,000 distinct CDR3 sequences, with about 30% as singletons. The sequences come from PBMCs, mostly from graft donor cells, collected 360 days after TCRalphabeta/CD19-depleted stem cell transplant. These receptors were obtained from a boy younger than two who had a stem cell transplant for SCID, so the T cells may come from the graft donor.

The genes are TRBV4-1 and TRBJ2-4; no reliable D call. Germline lookup yields CDR1 MGHRA and CDR2 YSYEKL. The CDR3 has 14 residues. Trimming left V 4 bases short and J 5 bases short, with 12 bases between. In DNA form, the CDR3 reads TGCGCCAGCAGCCGAATAGACACAGAAAACATTCAGTACTTC. It translates to CASSRIDTENIQYF.

This clonotype came up many times. The chain recombines TRBV6-1 with TRBJ1-6, with TRBD1 as a possible D gene (5 bases). The CDR3 covers 14 residues. Germline lookup yields CDR1 MNHNS and CDR2 SASEGT. V was cut by 6 bases and J by 4 bases, with 10 bases left in between. CDR3 sequence reads: CASSSGTYNSPLHF. Here the CDR3 DNA reads TGTGCCAGCAGCTCCGGGACGTATAATTCACCCCTCCACTTT.

This sequence joins TRBV4-1 and TRBJ2-1, with 11 bases lining up with TRBD1. There are 20 residues in the CDR3. V lost 0 bases, J lost 7 bases, and 17 bases stayed unmatched. Per germline, CDR1 MGHRA and CDR2 YSYEKL. CDR3 region: CASSQEGPRPRDRGRNEQFF. The CDR3 nucleotides read TGCGCCAGCAGCCAAGAGGGCCCCCGACCCCGGGACAGGGGGAGGAATGAGCAGTTCTTC.

The chain uses TRBV4-1 and TRBJ2-5, with 7 nucleotides matching TRBD1. The CDR3 spans 16 residues. V lost 3 bases to trimming and J lost 5 bases; unmatched junction nucleotides: 12. Germline V gives CDR1 MGHRA, CDR2 YSYEKL. The CDR3 nucleotides are TGCGCCAGCAGCCAGGACCCACGGGACAGTGGGGAGACCCAGTACTTC. This translates into CASSQDPRDSGETQYF.

This clonotype was observed a handful of times. This sequence joins TRBV5-1 and TRBJ2-5, with 10 bases identical to TRBD2. Looked up from germline, CDR1 is SGHRS and CDR2 is YFSETQ. The CDR3 has 16 residues. Trimming removed 4 bases from V and 4 bases from J; junction bases left unmatched: 10. The CDR3 spells CASSLTLAGAGETQYF. DNA for the CDR3: TGCGCCAGCAGCCTAACCCTAGCGGGGGCAGGAGAGACCCAGTACTTC.

The chain employs TRBV30 and TRBJ1-6; D possibly corresponds to TRBD1 (6 bases). Per germline, CDR1 GTSNPN and CDR2 SVGIG (reference sequence). Trimming took off 5 bases at V and 1 base at J, with 15 bases between the two ends. CDR3 size: 16 residues. In DNA form, the CDR3 reads TGTGCCTGGTCCCCCACAGGGAGTTCCTATAATTCACCCCTCCACTTT. This codes for CAWSPTGSSYNSPLHF.

This clonotype occurred many times. At one of its ends the junction is not consistent with the germline gene, which may arise from a read error. This chain connects TRBV4-1 to TRBJ1-5; 8 bases align to TRBD1. The CDR3 runs 15 residues. The germline V gene encodes CDR1 MGHRA and CDR2 YSYEKL. CDR3 protein: CASSQGDRSNQPQHF. Here the CDR3 DNA reads TGTGCCAGCAGCCAGGGGGACAGGAGCAATCAGCCCCAGCATTTT.

This clonotype has more than one count but fewer than ten. CDR3 in DNA: TGTGCCAGCAACCCAACAGGGTATAATGAGCAGTTCTTC. Translation gives CASNPTGYNEQFF. The rearrangement links TRBV28 to TRBJ2-1; possible D gene TRBD1, 6 bases. The V end was cut by 7 bases, the J end by 7 bases, with 14 bases between. The germline V gene encodes CDR1 MDHEN and CDR2 SYDVKM. This CDR3 is built from 13 residues. Looking up the rest from reference TRBV28 and TRBJ2-1 gives the full variable domain: DVKVTQSSRYLVKRTGEKVFLECVQDMDHENMFWYRQDPGLGLRLIYFSYDVKMKEKGDIPEGYSVSREKKERFSLILESASTNQTSMYLCASNPTGYNEQFFGPGTRLTVL.

This clonotype was seen a few times. V and J are TRBV15 and TRBJ2-7, with D possibly TRBD1 on 5 matching bases. CDR1 and CDR2 from the germline V gene are LNHNV and YYDKDF (reference sequence). The CDR3 sequence is 14 residues long. V dropped 0 bases and J dropped 3 bases, with 9 bases sitting between them. CDR3 DNA: TGTGCCACCAGCAGAGATCGAGACAGCTACGAGCAGTACTTC. It translates to CATSRDRDSYEQYF.